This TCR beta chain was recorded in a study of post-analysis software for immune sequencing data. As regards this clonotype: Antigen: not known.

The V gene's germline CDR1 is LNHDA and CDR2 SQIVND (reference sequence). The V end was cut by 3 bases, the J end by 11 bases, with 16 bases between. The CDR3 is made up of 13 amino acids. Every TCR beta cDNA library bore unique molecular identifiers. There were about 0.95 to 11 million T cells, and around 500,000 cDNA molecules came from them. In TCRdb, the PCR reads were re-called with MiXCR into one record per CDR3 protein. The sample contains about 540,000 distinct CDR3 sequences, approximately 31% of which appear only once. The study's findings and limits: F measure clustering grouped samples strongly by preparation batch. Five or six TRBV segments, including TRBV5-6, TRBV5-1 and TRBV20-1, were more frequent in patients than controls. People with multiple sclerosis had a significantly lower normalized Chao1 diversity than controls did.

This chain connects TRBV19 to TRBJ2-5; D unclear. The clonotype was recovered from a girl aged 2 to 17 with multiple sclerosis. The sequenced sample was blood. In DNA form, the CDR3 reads TGTGCCAGTAGTATGGTCGGACCCTACGGGCAGTACTTC. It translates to CASSMVGPYGQYF.